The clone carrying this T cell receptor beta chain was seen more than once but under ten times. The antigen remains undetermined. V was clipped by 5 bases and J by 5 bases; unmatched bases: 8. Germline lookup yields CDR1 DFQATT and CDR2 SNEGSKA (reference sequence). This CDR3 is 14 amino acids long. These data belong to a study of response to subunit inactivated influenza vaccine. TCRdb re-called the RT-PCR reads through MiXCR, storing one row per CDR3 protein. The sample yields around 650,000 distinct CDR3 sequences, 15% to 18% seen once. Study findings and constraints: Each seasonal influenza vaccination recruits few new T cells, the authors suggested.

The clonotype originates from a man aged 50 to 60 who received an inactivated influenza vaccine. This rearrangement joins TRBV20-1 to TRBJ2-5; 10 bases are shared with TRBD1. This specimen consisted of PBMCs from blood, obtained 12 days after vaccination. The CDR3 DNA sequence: TGCAGTGCTTCCGGGACAGGGGCCCGGGAGACCCAGTACTTC. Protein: CSASGTGARETQYF.